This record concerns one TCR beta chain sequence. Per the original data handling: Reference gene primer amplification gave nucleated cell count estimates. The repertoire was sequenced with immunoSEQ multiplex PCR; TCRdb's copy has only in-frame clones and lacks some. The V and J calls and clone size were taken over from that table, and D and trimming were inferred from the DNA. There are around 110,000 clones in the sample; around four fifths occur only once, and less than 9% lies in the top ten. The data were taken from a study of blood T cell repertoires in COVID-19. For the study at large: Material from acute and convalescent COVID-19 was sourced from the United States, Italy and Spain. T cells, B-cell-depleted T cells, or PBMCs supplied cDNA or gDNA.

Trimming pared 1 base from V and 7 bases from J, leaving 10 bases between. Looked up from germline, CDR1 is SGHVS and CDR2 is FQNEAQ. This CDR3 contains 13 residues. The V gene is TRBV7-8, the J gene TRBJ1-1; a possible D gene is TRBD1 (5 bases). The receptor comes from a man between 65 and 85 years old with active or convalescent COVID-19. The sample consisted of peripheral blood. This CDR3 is CASSLVRGFEAFF. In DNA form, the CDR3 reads TGTGCCAGCAGCTTAGTTCGGGGGTTTGAAGCTTTCTTT.